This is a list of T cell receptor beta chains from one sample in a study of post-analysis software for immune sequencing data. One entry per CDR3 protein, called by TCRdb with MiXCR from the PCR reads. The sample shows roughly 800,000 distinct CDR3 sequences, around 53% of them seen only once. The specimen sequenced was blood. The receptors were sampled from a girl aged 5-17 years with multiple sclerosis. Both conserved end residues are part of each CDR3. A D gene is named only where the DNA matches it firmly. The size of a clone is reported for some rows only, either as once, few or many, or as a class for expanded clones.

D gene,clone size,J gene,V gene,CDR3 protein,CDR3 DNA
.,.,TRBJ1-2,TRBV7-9,CASSLEGSYGGYTF,TGTGCCAGCAGCTTAGAGGGCAGCTATGGAGGGTACACCTTC
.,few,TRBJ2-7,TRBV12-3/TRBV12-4,CASSSSADSPYEQYF,TGTGCCAGCAGTTCCTCCGCGGACAGCCCCTACGAGCAGTACTTC
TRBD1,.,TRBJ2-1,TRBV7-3,CAGSPGQHNEQFF,TGTGCCGGCAGCCCGGGACAGCACAATGAGCAGTTCTTC
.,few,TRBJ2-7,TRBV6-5,CASSFQGVEHSYEQYF,TGTGCCAGCAGTTTTCAAGGGGTTGAACACTCCTACGAGCAGTACTTC
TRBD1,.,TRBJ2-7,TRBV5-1,CASSFRPGTEEQYF,TGCGCCAGCAGCTTTCGACCCGGGACAGAGGAGCAGTACTTC
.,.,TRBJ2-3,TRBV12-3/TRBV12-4,CASRLVDGADTQYF,TGTGCCAGCAGGTTAGTCGACGGGGCAGATACGCAGTATTTT
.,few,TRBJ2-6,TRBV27,CASKGGSSGANVLTF,TGTGCCAGTAAAGGGGGTAGCTCTGGGGCCAACGTCCTGACTTTC
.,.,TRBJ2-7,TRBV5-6,CASSPTTGTRYEQYF,TGTGCCAGCAGCCCAACTACTGGGACCCGCTACGAGCAGTACTTC
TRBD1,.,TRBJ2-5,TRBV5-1,CASSDRGGEEETQYF,TGCGCCAGCAGCGACCGAGGGGGCGAAGAAGAGACCCAGTACTTC
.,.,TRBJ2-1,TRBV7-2,CASSLVSVYNGQFF,TGTGCCAGCAGCTTAGTGTCAGTCTACAATGGGCAGTTCTTC
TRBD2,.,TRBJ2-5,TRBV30,CAWSTAGWRETQYF,TGTGCCTGGAGTACAGCGGGGTGGCGGGAGACCCAGTACTTC
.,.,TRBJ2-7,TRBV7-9,CASSLGQIYEQYF,TGTGCCAGCAGCTTAGGACAGATCTACGAGCAGTACTTC
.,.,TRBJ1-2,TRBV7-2,CASSPYRAHGYTF,TGTGCCAGCAGCCCCTACAGGGCGCATGGCTACACCTTC
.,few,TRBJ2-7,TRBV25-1,CASRGQGGPYEQYF,TGTGCCAGCAGGGGGCAGGGGGGGCCCTACGAGCAGTACTTC
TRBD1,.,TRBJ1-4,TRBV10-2,CASRGTGSATNEKLFF,TGCGCCAGCAGGGGGACAGGATCCGCAACTAATGAAAAACTGTTTTTT
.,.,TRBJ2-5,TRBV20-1,CSARDQGIQETQYF,TGCAGTGCTAGAGATCAGGGTATACAAGAGACCCAGTACTTC
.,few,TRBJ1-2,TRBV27,CASRGRDGYTF,TGTGCCAGCAGGGGACGGGATGGCTACACCTTC
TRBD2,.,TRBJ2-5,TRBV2,CASSGVRLAGGETQYF,TGTGCCAGCAGTGGAGTTCGACTAGCGGGAGGAGAGACCCAGTACTTC
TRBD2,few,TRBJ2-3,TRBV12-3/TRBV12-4,CASSLSLERETDTQYF,TGTGCCAGCAGTTTAAGCTTGGAGCGGGAGACAGATACGCAGTATTTT
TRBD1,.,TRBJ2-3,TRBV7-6,CATKQGASTDTQYF,TGTGCCACCAAACAGGGGGCGAGCACAGATACGCAGTATTTT
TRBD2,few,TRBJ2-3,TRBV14,CASSAARGGTDTQYF,TGTGCCAGCAGCGCCGCGCGGGGGGGCACAGATACGCAGTATTTT
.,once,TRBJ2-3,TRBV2,CASRGGWGADTQYF,TGTGCCAGTCGTGGCGGGTGGGGAGCGGATACGCAGTATTTT
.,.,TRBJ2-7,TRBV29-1,CSVQTHTHYEQYF,TGCAGCGTTCAGACTCACACCCACTACGAGCAGTACTTC
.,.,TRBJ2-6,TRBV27,CASQRGVSSGANVLTF,TGTGCCAGCCAACGAGGGGTGAGCTCTGGGGCCAACGTCCTGACTTTC
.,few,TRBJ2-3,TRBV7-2,CASSFTGASTDTQYF,TGTGCCAGCAGCTTTACGGGGGCTAGCACAGATACGCAGTATTTT
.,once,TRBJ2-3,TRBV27,CASSLSEGTDTQYF,TGTGCCAGCAGTTTATCGGAAGGCACAGATACGCAGTATTTT
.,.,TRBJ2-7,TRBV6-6,CAGGALYEQYF,TGTGCCGGGGGGGCGCTCTACGAGCAGTACTTC
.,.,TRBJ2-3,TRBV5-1,CASSLRAPDTQYF,TGCGCCAGCAGCTTGAGGGCTCCAGATACGCAGTATTTT
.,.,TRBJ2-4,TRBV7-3,CASSSPTGTSGAKNIQYF,TGTGCCAGCAGCTCACCCACCGGGACCTCGGGAGCCAAAAACATTCAGTACTTC
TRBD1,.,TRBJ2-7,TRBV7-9,CASSLGTGVTYEQYF,TGTGCCAGCAGCTTAGGGACAGGGGTAACCTACGAGCAGTACTTC
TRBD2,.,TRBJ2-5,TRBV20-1,CSASGGAVKTQYF,TGCAGTGCTAGCGGGGGGGCGGTGAAGACCCAGTACTTC
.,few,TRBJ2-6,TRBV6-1,CASRLLTLGNRANVLTF,TGTGCCAGCAGACTTCTGACCCTAGGCAACAGGGCCAACGTCCTGACTTTC
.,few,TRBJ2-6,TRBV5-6,CASSFGRHISPGANVLTF,TGTGCCAGCAGCTTCGGGCGACATATTTCCCCTGGGGCCAACGTCCTGACTTTC
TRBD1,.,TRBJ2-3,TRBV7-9,CASSLDPGQGTDTQYF,TGTGCCAGCAGCTTAGATCCGGGACAGGGAACAGATACGCAGTATTTT
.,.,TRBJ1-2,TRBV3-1,CASSQDPALGGYTF,TGTGCCAGCAGCCAAGATCCAGCCCTCGGAGGCTACACCTTC
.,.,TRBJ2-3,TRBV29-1,CSVPGGAGSTDTQYF,TGCAGCGTCCCAGGGGGGGCGGGAAGCACAGATACGCAGTATTTT
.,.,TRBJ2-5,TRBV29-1,CSVVAGESQYF,TGCAGCGTTGTTGCCGGGGAGTCCCAGTACTTC
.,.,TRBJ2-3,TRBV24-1,CATSDNRDLLDTQYF,TGTGCCACCAGTGATAACCGGGACCTACTCGATACGCAGTATTTT
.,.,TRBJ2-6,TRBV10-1,CASSPGTLSSGANVLTF,TGCGCCAGCAGCCCCGGGACTCTCAGCTCTGGGGCCAACGTCCTGACTTTC
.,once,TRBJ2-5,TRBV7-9,CASSRAAGTQETQYF,TGTGCCAGCAGCCGAGCAGCAGGGACTCAAGAGACCCAGTACTTC